This is a list of T cell receptor beta chains from one sample in a study of human T cells and chemical hapten exposure. In TCRdb, the RACE reads were re-called with MiXCR into one record per CDR3 protein. This sample yields 300,000 to 450,000 distinct CDR3 sequences, of which around 5.5% are seen a single time; about 7.7% belongs to the top ten. The material was whole blood, obtained in connection with sensitization to the hapten diphenylcyclopropenone (DPC). The receptors were sampled from a woman aged 18-29 years with alopecia areata. Some clones in this sample may be carry-over from other donors' samples. Each CDR3 is given with its conserved first and last residue. The order of the fields is V gene, J gene, CDR3 protein.

TRBV5-1	TRBJ1-4	CASGGGATNEKLFF
TRBV20-1	TRBJ2-7	CSAPGQATYEQYF
TRBV6-5	TRBJ1-2	CASSYGRGANYGYTF
TRBV5-1	TRBJ2-1	CASSSQVREQFF
TRBV7-2	TRBJ2-3	CASSAHPGLAGGRDTQYF
TRBV5-5	TRBJ2-2	CASSFPGYLNTGELFF
TRBV7-8	TRBJ2-1	CASSLEGQYNEQFF
TRBV3-1	TRBJ2-1	CASRDNTLAGGRNEQFF
TRBV6-5	TRBJ2-2	CASSPTSLNTGELFF
TRBV12-3/TRBV12-4	TRBJ1-4	CASSWDPNEKLFF
TRBV4-1	TRBJ2-1	CASSQGTSGGGEQFF
TRBV6-5	TRBJ1-4	CASSYDLSTNEKLFF
TRBV6-1	TRBJ2-1	CASSEYTRTSEQFF
TRBV29-1	TRBJ2-3	CSVEGVAGGHSDTQYF
TRBV4-3	TRBJ2-1	CASSYGTGGPGEQFF
TRBV7-9	TRBJ1-3	CASSFTTGFGNTIYF
TRBV24-1	TRBJ2-2	CATSDGRRDTGELFF
TRBV16	TRBJ1-5	CASSQRQGNQPQHF
TRBV20-1	TRBJ1-1	CSASYFQGTEAFF
TRBV15	TRBJ1-3	CATSRGRGNTIYF
TRBV5-1	TRBJ1-4	CASSSGQGGTTNEKLFF
TRBV20-1	TRBJ2-1	CSARRDRGWNEQFF
TRBV20-1	TRBJ2-2	CSARRGGLDTGELFF
TRBV9	TRBJ1-5	CASSVTSSSNQPQHF
TRBV4-2	TRBJ1-1	CASSQGVGGEAFF
TRBV11-1	TRBJ1-1	CASSLGQGFLNTEAFF
TRBV4-2	TRBJ1-1	CASSQGSGEAFF
TRBV12-3/TRBV12-4	TRBJ2-1	CASSSWTSASNEQFF
TRBV13	TRBJ2-7	CASSPGTFSYEQYF
TRBV10-2	TRBJ2-3	CASSESGRTDTQYF
TRBV3-1	TRBJ2-5	CASSQDPSGKTQYF
TRBV10-3	TRBJ1-2	CAISESEGQGTIYGYTF
TRBV6-1	TRBJ1-5	CASSVGRGAYQPQHF
TRBV29-1	TRBJ2-1	CSVQDRGSYNEQFF
TRBV10-3	TRBJ2-5	CAISVGNRGQETQYF
TRBV6-5	TRBJ2-7	CASVRGPGYYEQYF
TRBV7-6	TRBJ1-1	CASSLYLNTEAFF
TRBV5-1	TRBJ2-5	CASSDRGGGQETQYF
TRBV5-1	TRBJ2-4	CASSGNLDGQQNMQYF
TRBV6-6	TRBJ1-2	CASSDSVEYGYTF
TRBV29-1	TRBJ2-1	CSAGVAGYNEQFF
TRBV19	TRBJ1-5	CASSTGYVQPQHF
TRBV7-8	TRBJ2-3	CASRRSRVREHTDTQYF
TRBV2	TRBJ2-5	CASLWRDRGRETQYF
TRBV6-6	TRBJ1-5	CASSYSRQGNQPQHF
TRBV5-5	TRBJ2-3	CASSLVQILSTDTQYF
TRBV20-1	TRBJ2-7	CSAIDSHYEQYF
TRBV7-9	TRBJ1-6	CASSLVRDNSPLHF
TRBV25-1	TRBJ2-3	CASSRGRAGGGDTQYF
TRBV12-5	TRBJ2-3	CASGLTDWTARTDTQYF
TRBV7-2	TRBJ2-6	CASSWDRASGANVLTF
TRBV27	TRBJ2-5	CASSSGQVARTQYF
TRBV4-2	TRBJ1-2	CASSQQGSAVGYGYTF
TRBV12-5	TRBJ1-3	CASGFWTEDVLRNTIYF
TRBV20-1	TRBJ1-2	CSARWGQGYGYTF